Each of the 6 T cell receptor beta chains below was sequenced from the same sample in a study of vaccination effects on CD4 cells after COVID-19. Using viral peptide pools, the ViraFEST assay grew out antigen-specific CD4+ T cells prior to sequencing. Having been cultured for 9 to 11 days, the cells underwent CD4+ T cell isolation. Vaccination of participants consisted of two doses of either the BNT162b2 or mRNA-1273 vaccine. The antigens for these receptors are not known. Sequencing used immunoSEQ multiplex PCR; TCRdb keeps in-frame clones, though not all of them. This table holds approximately 70,000 clones, 70% to 90% found once. Source: CD4+ T cells from PBMCs cultured with HCoV-229E spike peptides, taken after COVID-19 vaccination. Receptors were obtained from a human donor who received a COVID-19 vaccine.

The count of this clone is one. The V and J genes are TRBV6-5 and TRBJ2-1; no reliable D call. Germline CDR1 reads MNHEY; CDR2 reads SVGAGI. The CDR3 loop spans 11 amino acids. Trimming shortened V by 6 bases and J by 5 bases, and 5 bases separated the two germline ends. The CDR3 here is CASRHNNEQFF. The CDR3 nucleotides read TGTGCCAGCAGGCACAACAATGAGCAGTTCTTC.

The gene calls are TRBV2 and TRBJ2-3; TRBD1 aligns across 7 bases. Germline V CDR1 and CDR2: SNHLY, FYNNEI. The CDR3 contains 15 residues. The V segment lost 6 bases and the J segment 0 bases; nucleotides outside the gene matches: 6. CDR3 nucleotides: TGTGCCAGCAGCGAGGACAGGCTAAGCACAGATACGCAGTATTTT. This translates into CASSEDRLSTDTQYF.

This clone was recorded only once. This chain joins TRBV2 and TRBJ1-4; 8 bases fit TRBD1. Germline V CDR1 and CDR2: SNHLY, FYNNEI. The J segment lost 6 bases and the V segment lost 10 bases, leaving 7 bases of the junction unmatched. The CDR3 has 13 residues. CDR3 DNA: TGTGCCACCCAGACAGGGGCGGATGAAAAACTGTTTTTT. Translated, it gives CATQTGADEKLFF.

This chain links TRBV18 with TRBJ1-5; D may be TRBD1 (6 bases). With 3 bases removed from V and 4 bases from J, the gap between germline ends came to 19 bases. CDR1 is KGHSH, CDR2 LQKENI, per germline. The CDR3 is 17 residues long. CDR3 nucleotide sequence: TGTGCCAGCTCACCTGAGCGGGGGCGACGATTAAATCAGCCCCAGCATTTT. Its protein product is CASSPERGRRLNQPQHF.

The chain employs TRBV18 and TRBJ1-4; unclear D gene. CDR3 length equals 13 residues. V lost 2 bases to trimming and J lost 7 bases, with 8 bases between them. Germline V gene sequence: CDR1 KGHSH, CDR2 LQKENI. The CDR3 DNA follows: TGTGCCAGCTCACCATTACACGGTGAAAAACTGTTTTTT. Protein: CASSPLHGEKLFF. Full variable domain (rest looked up from reference TRBV18 and TRBJ1-4): NAGVMQNPRHLVRRRGQEARLRCSPMKGHSHVYWYRQLPEEGLKFMVYLQKENIIDESGMPKERFSAEFPKEGPSILRIQQVVRGDSAAYFCASSPLHGEKLFFGSGTQLSVL.

V gene TRBV5-1 combines with J gene TRBJ2-3, with 7 nucleotides matching TRBD1. V lost 5 bases and J lost 0; bases outside the gene matches: 9. The V gene's germline CDR1 is SGHRS and CDR2 YFSETQ. The CDR3 is 16 amino acids. CDR3 DNA sequence: TGCGCCAGCAGAAAGGGGGTGGGACAGAGCACAGATACGCAGTATTTT. Amino acids: CASRKGVGQSTDTQYF.